This T cell receptor beta chain emerged from a study of T cell responses to AZD1222 COVID-19 vaccine. For the study at large: Some second doses came at about 4 weeks and others at about 12 weeks; these were pooled. Whole-study results and caveats: The sample set comprised mostly white British donors with more females, and clonal diversity was possibly underestimated. Regions 160-218 and 743-854 held dominance among vaccine-associated CD4 TCRs, which spanned spike. Repertoire sampling was restricted to post-peak T cell response timepoints.

The repertoire was sequenced with immunoSEQ multiplex PCR; TCRdb's copy has only in-frame clones and lacks some. The sample shows 150,000 to 200,000 clones, approximately 94% of them seen only once. To note about this clone: The antigen remains undetermined.

The receptor comes from an adult in good health. This specimen consisted of peripheral blood, obtained on day 0 of AZD1222 vaccination.

The CDR3 DNA is TGTGCCAGTAGTATCGATGGGCCGGGACAGCCTCATGGGGCCCAGTACTTC. This sequence encodes CASSIDGPGQPHGAQYF. The rearrangement uses TRBV19 and TRBJ2-5; 7 nucleotides align to TRBD1. The CDR3 totals 17 residues. CDR1 and CDR2 from the germline V gene are LNHDA and SQIVND (reference sequence). Losses at the gene ends were 3 bases for V and 9 bases for J; bases not matched to a gene: 19.